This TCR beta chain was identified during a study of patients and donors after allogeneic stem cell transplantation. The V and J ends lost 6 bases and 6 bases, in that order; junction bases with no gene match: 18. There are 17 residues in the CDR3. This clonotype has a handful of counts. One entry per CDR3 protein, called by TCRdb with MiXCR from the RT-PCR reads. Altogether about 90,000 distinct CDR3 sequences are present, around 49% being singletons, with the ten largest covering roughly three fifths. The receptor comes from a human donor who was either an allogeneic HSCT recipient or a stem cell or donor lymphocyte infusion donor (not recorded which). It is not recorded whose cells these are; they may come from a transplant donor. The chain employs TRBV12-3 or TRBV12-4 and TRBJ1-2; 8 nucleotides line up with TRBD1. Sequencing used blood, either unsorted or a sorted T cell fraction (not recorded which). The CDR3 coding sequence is TGTGCCAGCAGATACAAAGGAGGGACAGGTAGTTGGCATGGCTACACCTTC. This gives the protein CASRYKGGTGSWHGYTF.